This T cell receptor (beta chain) stems from a study of graft-versus-host responses after intestinal transplantation. Profiling relied on immunoSEQ multiplex PCR, and the TCRdb table lists in-frame clones only, not all of them. Of approximately 37,000 clones listed, about 92% were seen once; the top ten hold 3.6%. This clone was detected only once. The CDR3 is 16 amino acids. Germline loops: CDR1 MGHRA, CDR2 YSYEKL. Between the trimmed V and J ends, which lost 0 bases and 0 bases, there was a span of 9 bases. This TCR derives from a human patient who received an intestinal transplant, so some T cells may come from the graft donor. The sample consisted of PBMCs, taken approximately 700 days after intestinal transplantation. The chain has TRBV4-1 and TRBJ1-5, with D hard to call. CDR3 DNA sequence: TGCGCCAGCAGCCAAGAGACGGGGTATAGCAATCAGCCCCAGCATTTT. As protein: CASSQETGYSNQPQHF.